Below, one T cell receptor (beta chain) is given with its context. This record comes from a study of T cell responses to AZD1222 COVID-19 vaccine. Sequencing used immunoSEQ multiplex PCR; TCRdb keeps in-frame clones, though not all of them. The data show roughly 130,000 clones, roughly 85% seen once. The CDR3 covers 12 residues. Trimming took 4 bases from V and 5 from J, leaving 9 bases between them. CDR1 SGHTA and CDR2 FQGNSA come from the germline V gene. This receptor was identified in an adult in good health. The sample in question was peripheral blood, obtained on day 0 of AZD1222 vaccination. This rearrangement joins TRBV7-2 to TRBJ2-7; D is possibly TRBD1 (6 bases). CDR3 nucleotides: TGTGCCAGCAGCTCCTACAGGGACGAGCAGTACTTC. This gives the protein CASSSYRDEQYF.